The present T cell receptor beta chain was sequenced within a study of OX40 agonist ivuxolimab in advanced cancers. V dropped 5 bases and J dropped 5 bases, with 15 bases sitting between them. There are 14 residues in the CDR3. The germline CDR1 and CDR2 sequences are SGHTA and FQGNSA. This clone appeared once. Profiled with immunoSEQ multiplex PCR; TCRdb holds only in-frame clones, not every one. The sample records over 80,000 clones, around nine tenths being singletons. The sequence was collected from an adult with an advanced solid tumor such as melanoma, head and neck, liver or kidney cancer. The specimen was CD4+ or CD8+ T cells sorted from blood, collected in a trial of the OX40 agonist ivuxolimab. The chain couples TRBV7-2 to TRBJ2-5; D possibly uses TRBD1 or TRBD2 (6 bases each). In DNA, the CDR3 is TGTGCCAGCAGCCGCCGAGGGGGGAGGGAGACCCAGTACTTC. The encoded protein is CASSRRGGRETQYF.